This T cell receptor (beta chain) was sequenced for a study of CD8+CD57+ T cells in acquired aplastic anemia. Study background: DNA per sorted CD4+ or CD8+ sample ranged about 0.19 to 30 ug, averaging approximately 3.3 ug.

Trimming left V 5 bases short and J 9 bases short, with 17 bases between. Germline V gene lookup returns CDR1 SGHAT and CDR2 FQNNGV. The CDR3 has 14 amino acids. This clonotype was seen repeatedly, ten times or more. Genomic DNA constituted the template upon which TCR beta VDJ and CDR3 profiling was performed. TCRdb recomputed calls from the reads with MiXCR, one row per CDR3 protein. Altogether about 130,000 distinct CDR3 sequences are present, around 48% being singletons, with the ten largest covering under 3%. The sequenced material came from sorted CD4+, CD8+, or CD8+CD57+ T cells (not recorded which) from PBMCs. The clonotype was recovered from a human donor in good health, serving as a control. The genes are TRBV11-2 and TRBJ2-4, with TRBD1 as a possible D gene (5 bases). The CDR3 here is CASSPGAVQGIQYF. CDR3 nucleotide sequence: TGTGCCAGCAGCCCTGGGGCAGTCCAAGGCATTCAGTACTTC.